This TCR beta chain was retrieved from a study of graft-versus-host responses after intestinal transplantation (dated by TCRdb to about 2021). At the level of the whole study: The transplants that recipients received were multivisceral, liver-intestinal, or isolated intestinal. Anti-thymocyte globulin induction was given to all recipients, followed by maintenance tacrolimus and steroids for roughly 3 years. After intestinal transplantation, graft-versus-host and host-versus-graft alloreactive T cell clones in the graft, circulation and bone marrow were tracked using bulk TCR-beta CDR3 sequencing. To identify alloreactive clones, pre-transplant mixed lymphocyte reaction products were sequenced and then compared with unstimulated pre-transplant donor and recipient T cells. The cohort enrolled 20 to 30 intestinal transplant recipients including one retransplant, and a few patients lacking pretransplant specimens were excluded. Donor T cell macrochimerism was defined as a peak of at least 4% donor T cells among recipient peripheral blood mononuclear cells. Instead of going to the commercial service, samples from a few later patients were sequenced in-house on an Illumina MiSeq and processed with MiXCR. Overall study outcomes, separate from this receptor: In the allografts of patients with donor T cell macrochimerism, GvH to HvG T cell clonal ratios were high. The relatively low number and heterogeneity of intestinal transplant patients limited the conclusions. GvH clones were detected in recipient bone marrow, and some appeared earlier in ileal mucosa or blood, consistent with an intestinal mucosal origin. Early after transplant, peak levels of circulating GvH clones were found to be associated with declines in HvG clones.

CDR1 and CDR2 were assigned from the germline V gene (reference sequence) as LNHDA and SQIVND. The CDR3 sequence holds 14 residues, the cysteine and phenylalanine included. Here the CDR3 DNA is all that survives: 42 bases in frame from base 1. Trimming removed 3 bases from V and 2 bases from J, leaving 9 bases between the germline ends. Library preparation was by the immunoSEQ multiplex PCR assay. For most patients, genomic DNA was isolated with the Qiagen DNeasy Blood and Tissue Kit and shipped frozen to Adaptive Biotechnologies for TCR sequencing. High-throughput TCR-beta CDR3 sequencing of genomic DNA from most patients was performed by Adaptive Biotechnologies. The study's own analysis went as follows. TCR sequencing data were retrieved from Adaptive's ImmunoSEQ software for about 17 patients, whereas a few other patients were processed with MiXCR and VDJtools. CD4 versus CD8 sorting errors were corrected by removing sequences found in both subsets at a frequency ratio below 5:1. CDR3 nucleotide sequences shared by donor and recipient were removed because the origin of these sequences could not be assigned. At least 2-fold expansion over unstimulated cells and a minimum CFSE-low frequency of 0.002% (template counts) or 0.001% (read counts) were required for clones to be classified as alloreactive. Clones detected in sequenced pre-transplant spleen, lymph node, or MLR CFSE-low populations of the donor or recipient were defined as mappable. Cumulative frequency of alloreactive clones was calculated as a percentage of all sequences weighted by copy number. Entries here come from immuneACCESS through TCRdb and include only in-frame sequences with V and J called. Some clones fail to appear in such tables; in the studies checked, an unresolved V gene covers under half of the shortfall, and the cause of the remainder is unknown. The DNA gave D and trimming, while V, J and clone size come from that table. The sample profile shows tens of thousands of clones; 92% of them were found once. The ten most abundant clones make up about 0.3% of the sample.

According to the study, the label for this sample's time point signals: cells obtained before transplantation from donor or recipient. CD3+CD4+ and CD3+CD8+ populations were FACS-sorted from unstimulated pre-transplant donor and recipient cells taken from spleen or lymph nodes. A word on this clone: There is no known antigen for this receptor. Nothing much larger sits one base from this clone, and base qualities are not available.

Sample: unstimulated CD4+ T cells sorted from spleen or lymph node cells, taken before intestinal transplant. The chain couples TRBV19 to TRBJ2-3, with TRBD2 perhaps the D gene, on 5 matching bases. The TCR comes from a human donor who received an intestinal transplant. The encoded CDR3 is CASSIPGNTDTQYF. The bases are TGTGCCAGTAGTATTCCGGGAAACACAGATACGCAGTATTTT.